This T cell receptor (beta chain) derives from a study of blood T cell repertoires in COVID-19. About the study: Researchers got acute and convalescent COVID-19 samples from the United States, Italy and Spain. T cells, B-cell-depleted T cells, or PBMCs provided the cDNA or gDNA that served as material.

In the study's own analysis: Estimation of nucleated cell counts was performed using reference gene primer amplification. Data came from immunoSEQ multiplex PCR; TCRdb stores just in-frame clones and leaves some out. V, J and clone size were drawn from that table, and D and trimming were deduced from the DNA. Among about 140,000 clones listed, roughly four fifths were seen once. Germline CDR1 and CDR2: SGHVS and FNYEAQ. The V gene lost 2 bases and the J gene lost 3 bases, with 5 bases spanning the gap. This CDR3 spans 13 amino acids. Material for sequencing was peripheral blood. V usage is TRBV7-6 and J usage is TRBJ2-1, with a tentative D call TRBD2 (5 bases). This clonotype was sampled from a human donor in a cohort sampled during active COVID-19. The CDR3 nucleotides are TGTGCCAGCAGCTTACGGGGCTACAATGAGCAGTTCTTC. Encoded protein: CASSLRGYNEQFF. The full variable domain, rest sourced from reference TRBV7-6 and TRBJ2-1, is GAGVSQSPRYKVTKRGQDVALRCDPISGHVSLYWYRQALGQGPEFLTYFNYEAQQDKSGLPNDRFSAERPEGSISTLTIQRTEQRDSAMYRCASSLRGYNEQFFGPGTRLTVL.